One sample yielded the 26 T cell receptor beta chains listed below, sequenced in a study of blood T cell repertoires in COVID-19. Repertoires were generated with immunoSEQ multiplex PCR, while TCRdb's copy carries only in-frame clones and drops some. Of about 420,000 clones in the sample, approximately 90% were seen once. Sequenced input: peripheral blood. The receptors derive from a man between 18 and 35 years old with COVID-19, enrolled during active disease.

The chain combines TRBV5-1 with TRBJ1-2; D may be TRBD1 (5 bases). The V gene's germline CDR1 is SGHRS and CDR2 YFSETQ. Trimming shortened V by 7 bases and J by 1 base, and 17 bases separated the two germline ends. The CDR3 extends over 15 amino acids. In DNA, the CDR3 is TGCGCCAGCTACATTATGCCGGGGGGTAACTATGGCTACACCTTC. It is translated as CASYIMPGGNYGYTF. The full variable domain, completed using reference TRBV5-1 and TRBJ1-2, is KAGVTQTPRYLIKTRGQQVTLSCSPISGHRSVSWYQQTPGQGLQFLFEYFSETQRNKGNFPGRFSGRQFSNSRSEMNVSTLELGDSALYLCASYIMPGGNYGYTFGSGTRLTVV.

V gene TRBV7-9 combines with J gene TRBJ2-5; D might be TRBD2 (6 bases). Germline CDR1 is SEHNR and CDR2 is FQNEAQ (reference sequence). The CDR3 consists of 15 residues. V shed 2 bases and J shed 4 bases, with 14 bases lying between them. The CDR3 DNA reads as TGTGCCAGCAGCTTATCCGGGACCGGGGGAGAGACCCAGTACTTC. Translated: CASSLSGTGGETQYF.

This chain uses TRBV6-1 with TRBJ2-1, with TRBD2 matching over 9 bases. The CDR3 spans 18 residues. Germline CDR1 reads MNHNS; CDR2 reads SASEGT. J lost 5 bases, V lost 4 bases, and 15 bases had no gene match. CDR3 nucleotides: TGTGCCAGCAGTGTTGGGCTAGCGGGGACCCGACGCCACAATGAGCAGTTCTTC. It specifies CASSVGLAGTRRHNEQFF.

The rearrangement links TRBV5-1 to TRBJ2-2; 8 positions match TRBD1. V shed 4 bases and J 7 bases; nucleotides not matched to a gene: 9. Germline CDR1 is SGHRS and CDR2 is YFSETQ. CDR3 length: 15 amino acids. CDR3 sequence (DNA): TGCGCCAGCAGCATTGGACAGGGAGCGGTCGGGGAGCTGTTTTTT. Protein product: CASSIGQGAVGELFF. Variable domain in full (rest from reference TRBV5-1 and TRBJ2-2): KAGVTQTPRYLIKTRGQQVTLSCSPISGHRSVSWYQQTPGQGLQFLFEYFSETQRNKGNFPGRFSGRQFSNSRSEMNVSTLELGDSALYLCASSIGQGAVGELFFGEGSRLTVL.

The chain uses TRBV27 and TRBJ1-1, with 12 bases identical to TRBD1. The CDR3 spans 17 residues. V lost 5 bases to trimming and J lost 0 bases; unmatched junction nucleotides: 7. Germline V gene sequence: CDR1 MNHEY, CDR2 SMNVEV (reference sequence). CDR3 loop: CASSTRDRGLMNTEAFF. The DNA for the CDR3 is TGTGCCAGCAGTACCCGGGACAGGGGGCTCATGAACACTGAAGCTTTCTTT.

The rearrangement joins TRBV6-5 to TRBJ2-1; D is undetermined. Germline V gene lookup returns CDR1 MNHEY and CDR2 SVGAGI. The CDR3 extends over 12 amino acids. V lost 8 bases and J lost 4, with 9 bases in between. CDR3 loop: CASGLLYNEQFF. The CDR3 DNA is TGTGCCAGCGGGCTACTTTACAATGAGCAGTTCTTC.

The V and J genes are TRBV14 and TRBJ1-3; D is ambiguous. Germline V gene lookup returns CDR1 SGHDN and CDR2 FVKESK. V lost 2 bases and J lost 5, with 13 bases in between. The CDR3 runs to 15 residues. The CDR3 bases are TGTGCCAGCAGCCAACCGGGTCTGAACCGAAACACCATATATTTT. It codes for CASSQPGLNRNTIYF.

V gene TRBV6-5 combines with J gene TRBJ2-6; TRBD1 might be the D (6 bases). Germline V gives CDR1 MNHEY, CDR2 SVGAGI. The CDR3 has 15 amino acids. Trimming removed 5 bases at V and 1 base at J, with 9 bases between. CDR3 amino acids: CASSKQGSGANVLTF. In DNA, the CDR3 is TGTGCCAGCAGTAAACAGGGTTCTGGGGCCAACGTCCTGACTTTC.

The chain uses TRBV4-2 and TRBJ1-1; D possibly corresponds to TRBD1 (6 bases). With 0 bases removed from V and 3 bases from J, the gap between germline ends came to 14 bases. From germline, CDR1 is LGHNA and CDR2 YNFKEQ. The CDR3 contains 16 residues. CDR3 DNA sequence: TGTGCCAGCAGCCAAGATCGTGGGGGGGCGGACACTGAAGCTTTCTTT. This encodes CASSQDRGGADTEAFF.

V and J are TRBV6-5 and TRBJ2-2; 10 bases match TRBD2. CDR1 MNHEY and CDR2 SVGAGI come from the germline V gene. V gave up 5 bases and J gave up 3 bases; unmatched junction bases: 3. The CDR3 sequence is 15 residues long. CDR3 in DNA: TGTGCCAGCAGTAGAACTAGCGGGGACACCGGGGAGCTGTTTTTT. Translating gives CASSRTSGDTGELFF.

The chain carries TRBV6-6 and TRBJ1-5, with D perhaps matching TRBD1 (5 bases). This CDR3 spans 17 amino acids. V shed 5 bases and J shed 2 bases, with 19 bases lying between them. Germline values: CDR1 MNHNY, CDR2 SVGAGI (reference sequence). The CDR3 nucleotides are TGTGCCAGCAGTCCCCGTGGGGGGGGAAGAGGCAATCAGCCCCAGCATTTT. It encodes CASSPRGGGRGNQPQHF.

The chain carries TRBV5-4 and TRBJ1-2; a weak D match, TRBD1 (6 bases). V lost 3 bases to trimming and J lost 8 bases, with 14 bases between them. CDR3 length equals 13 residues. Germline loops: CDR1 SGHNT, CDR2 YYREEE (reference sequence). CDR3 residues: CASSSGGRVGYTF. In DNA form, the CDR3 reads TGTGCCAGCAGCTCGGGGGGCAGGGTCGGCTACACCTTC.

The CDR3 nucleotides are TGTGCCAGCTCACCCACAGGACTAAGCTCCTACAATGAGCAGTTCTTC. This encodes CASSPTGLSSYNEQFF. The gene calls are TRBV18 and TRBJ2-1, with a tentative D call TRBD2 (6 bases). The CDR3 has 16 amino acids. Germline V gives CDR1 KGHSH, CDR2 LQKENI. V was clipped by 3 bases and J by 0 bases, with 12 bases between them.

The chain has TRBV25-1 and TRBJ2-7, with D possibly matching TRBD1 (6 bases). CDR1 MGHDK and CDR2 SYGVNS come from the germline V gene. V lost 0 bases and J 2 bases, leaving 14 bases between the germline ends. This CDR3 has 16 amino acids. The CDR3 DNA reads TGTGCCAGCAGTGAATACGTGGGGGCGATGCCCTACGAGCAGTACTTC. Protein: CASSEYVGAMPYEQYF.

V gene TRBV5-5 combines with J gene TRBJ1-1; 7 positions agree with TRBD1. The CDR3 sequence is 15 residues long. The V gene's germline CDR1 is SGHKS and CDR2 YYEKEE (reference sequence). The trim removed 0 bases at V and 4 bases at J, leaving 6 bases unmatched. Here the CDR3 reads CASSLVRGQSTEAFF. Written as DNA, the CDR3 is TGTGCCAGCAGCTTGGTTAGGGGGCAGAGCACTGAAGCTTTCTTT.

This chain links TRBV25-1 with TRBJ2-7, with 7 bases aligning to TRBD1. The germline V gene encodes CDR1 MGHDK and CDR2 SYGVNS. The ends lost 6 bases at V and 6 bases at J; junction bases unmatched: 8. CDR3 size: 13 residues. In DNA, the CDR3 is TGTGCCAGCAGGGAAAGAACAGGGGCCGAGCAGTACTTC. It encodes CASRERTGAEQYF.

This clone occurred a few times. The V gene is TRBV10-3, the J gene TRBJ2-3; 8 positions agree with TRBD1. This CDR3 contains 14 residues. Germline CDR1 and CDR2: ENHRY and SYGVKD. J gave up 4 bases and V 6 bases, and 6 bases lay outside the gene matches. CDR3 loop: CAIRGDRTADTQYF. In DNA, the CDR3 is TGTGCCATCAGGGGGGACAGGACGGCAGATACGCAGTATTTT.

The rearrangement links TRBV7-9 to TRBJ2-2; the D is unclear. The germline gives CDR1 SEHNR, CDR2 FQNEAQ (reference sequence). V lost 6 bases, J lost 7 bases, and 6 bases lay in between. The CDR3 is 11 amino acids. The CDR3 loop is CASSKNGELFF. The CDR3 nucleotides read TGTGCCAGCAGTAAAAACGGGGAGCTGTTTTTT. Based on the CDR3 plus reference TRBV7-9 and TRBJ2-2, the full variable domain is DTGVSQNPRHKITKRGQNVTFRCDPISEHNRLYWYRQTLGQGPEFLTYFQNEAQLEKSRLLSDRFSAERPKGSFSTLEIQRTEQGDSAMYLCASSKNGELFFGEGSRLTVL.

The chain links TRBV24-1 to TRBJ2-1; tentative D call: TRBD1 (6 bases). Germline CDR1 is KGHDR and CDR2 is SFDVKD. CDR3 length: 18 residues. V was shortened by 6 bases and J by 5 bases, with 25 bases between the two germline ends. Written as DNA, the CDR3 is TGTGCCACCAGTACAACACGCTTACAGGGTAAATTTAACAATGAGCAGTTCTTC. Translated: CATSTTRLQGKFNNEQFF.

Concerning this clone: Other nucleotide sequences from this sample produce the same CDR3. The genes are TRBV19 and TRBJ1-6; tentatively, D is TRBD1 (5 bases). CDR1 and CDR2 from the germline V gene are LNHDA and SQIVND (reference sequence). The CDR3 contains 14 residues. V was cut by 7 bases and J by 0 bases, with 7 bases left in between. The CDR3 DNA reads as TGTGCCAGTACCCAGGGCTCCTATAATTCACCCCTCCACTTT. Translation gives CASTQGSYNSPLHF.

In the case of this clone: Within the sample, other DNA sequences also encode this same CDR3. The J gene is TRBJ1-2, the V gene TRBV12-3 or TRBV12-4; unclear D gene. V lost 3 bases and J 1 base, leaving 6 bases between the germline ends. The CDR3 spans 13 residues. The CDR3 DNA is TGTGCCAGCAGTTTTGAGGGTAACTATGGCTACACCTTC. It is translated as CASSFEGNYGYTF.

A remark on this clone: The same CDR3 arises from other DNA sequences in this sample as well. The chain links TRBV5-1 to TRBJ1-1, with D unclear. CDR3 length: 13 residues. Per the germline V gene, CDR1 is SGHRS and CDR2 is YFSETQ. Trimming took off 1 base at V and 4 bases at J, with 8 bases between the two ends. This CDR3 reads CASSLSGGTEAFF. The CDR3 coding sequence is TGCGCCAGCAGCTTGTCCGGTGGCACTGAAGCTTTCTTT.

This clone was counted once. V usage is TRBV20-1 and J usage is TRBJ2-3; no clear D. CDR3 length: 11 amino acids. From germline, CDR1 is DFQATT and CDR2 SNEGSKA (reference sequence). Between the trimmed V and J ends, which lost 3 bases and 4 bases, there was a span of 5 bases. In nucleotides, the CDR3 is TGCAGTGCTAGTTCGGCAGATACGCAGTATTTT. Translation: CSASSADTQYF.

As concerns this clone: Distinct nucleotide sequences in the sample also encode this CDR3. CDR3 bases: TGTGCCAGCAGCTTAGCTACTAGCGGGTCCTACGAGCAGTACTTC. Its protein is CASSLATSGSYEQYF. V is TRBV7-8 and J is TRBJ2-7, with TRBD2 matching over 9 bases. There are 15 residues in the CDR3. Looked up from germline, CDR1 is SGHVS and CDR2 is FQNEAQ. The V and J ends lost 0 bases and 1 base, in that order; junction bases with no gene match: 1.

The gene calls are TRBV5-1 and TRBJ2-1, with TRBD2 matching 13 bases. From germline, CDR1 is SGHRS and CDR2 YFSETQ. This CDR3 has 17 amino acids. Trimming at V came to 4 bases and at J to 0 bases, leaving 4 bases not matched to a gene. The CDR3 nucleotides read TGCGCCAGCAGCACGGGACTAGCGGGGCTCTCCTACAATGAGCAGTTCTTC. Translation: CASSTGLAGLSYNEQFF. The variable domain in full, completed from reference TRBV5-1 and TRBJ2-1, reads KAGVTQTPRYLIKTRGQQVTLSCSPISGHRSVSWYQQTPGQGLQFLFEYFSETQRNKGNFPGRFSGRQFSNSRSEMNVSTLELGDSALYLCASSTGLAGLSYNEQFFGPGTRLTVL.

This clone has just a few counts. The chain uses TRBV5-1 and TRBJ2-1; 7 bases match TRBD2. V lost 2 bases and J lost 2; bases outside the gene matches: 4. This CDR3 contains 15 residues. The germline V gene has CDR1 SGHRS and CDR2 YFSETQ. The CDR3 DNA follows: TGCGCCAGCAGCTTTAGCGGGTCGACCTACAATGAGCAGTTCTTC. Amino acids: CASSFSGSTYNEQFF.